One and the same sample provided the 29 T cell receptor beta chains below, sequenced in a study of T cells in tuberculosis. Some clones are missing from TCRdb's copy, which holds only in-frame ones; the method was immunoSEQ multiplex PCR. The data show around 26,000 clones, 95% to 96% seen once. The sample consisted of PBMCs. Receptors were obtained from a donor between 10 and 35 years old with latent tuberculosis or without tuberculosis infection.

This clone has a handful of counts. The rearrangement uses TRBV30 and TRBJ1-6; TRBD1 matches 7 bases. The ends lost 3 bases at V and 4 bases at J; junction bases unmatched: 0. Germline V gives CDR1 GTSNPN, CDR2 SVGIG (reference sequence). CDR3 length equals 13 residues. Here the CDR3 DNA reads TGTGCCTGGAGGGGACAGTATAATTCACCCCTCCACTTT. Encoded protein: CAWRGQYNSPLHF.

This chain connects TRBV27 to TRBJ2-1; D is possibly TRBD2 (5 bases). V lost 5 bases to trimming and J lost 0 bases, with 11 bases between them. CDR1 and CDR2 from the germline V gene are MNHEY and SMNVEV (reference sequence). The CDR3 extends over 15 amino acids. The CDR3 bases are TGTGCCAGCAGTCTCGCTGGGAGCTCCTACAATGAGCAGTTCTTC. This translates into CASSLAGSSYNEQFF.

The CDR3 here is CASSSYSNSPLHF. The CDR3 bases are TGTGCCAGCAGCTCCTACAGCAATTCACCCCTCCACTTT. The J gene is TRBJ1-6, the V gene TRBV7-9; D remains ambiguous. The length of the CDR3 is 13 residues. Germline-derived CDR1 and CDR2 are SEHNR and FQNEAQ (reference sequence). V lost 4 bases and J 7 bases, leaving 8 bases between the germline ends.

This chain joins TRBV4-1 and TRBJ2-1; D call uncertain. The V gene lost 0 bases and the J gene lost 4 bases, with 7 bases spanning the gap. The CDR3 loop spans 14 amino acids. Germline V CDR1 and CDR2: MGHRA, YSYEKL. CDR3 sequence: CASSQDRGYNEQFF. The CDR3 DNA follows: TGCGCCAGCAGCCAAGATCGAGGATACAATGAGCAGTTCTTC.

This clone was seen more than once but under ten times. The gene calls are TRBV4-2 and TRBJ2-3; 13 bases are a match to TRBD2. The CDR3 runs 19 residues. Losses at the gene ends were 0 bases for V and 3 bases for J; bases not matched to a gene: 9. Germline V lookup: CDR1 LGHNA, CDR2 YNFKEQ. Here the CDR3 reads CASSQDKSTSGGATDTQYF. The DNA of the CDR3 is TGTGCCAGCAGCCAAGATAAATCAACTAGCGGGGGGGCAACAGATACGCAGTATTTT.

The table lists this clone with a count of one. The chain recombines TRBV19 with TRBJ1-3; D is uncertain. The CDR3 is made up of 13 amino acids. V lost 8 bases and J 4 bases, leaving 12 bases between the germline ends. Germline V lookup: CDR1 LNHDA, CDR2 SQIVND (reference sequence). CDR3 nucleotides: TGTGCCAGTTCCCCTGAAGCCGGAAACACCATATATTTT. It translates to CASSPEAGNTIYF.

The rearrangement joins TRBV5-6 to TRBJ1-1; D not certain. Germline V CDR1 and CDR2: SGHDT, YYEEEE. CDR3 size: 12 residues. The germline V and J ends were trimmed by 2 bases and 3 bases, with 5 bases remaining between them. The CDR3 region is CASSFSDTEAFF. In DNA, the CDR3 is TGTGCCAGCAGCTTTTCGGACACTGAAGCTTTCTTT.

The rearrangement uses TRBV4-1 and TRBJ1-6; maybe TRBD1 (6 bases). The CDR3 runs to 15 residues. V was shortened by 1 base and J by 9 bases, with 13 bases between the two germline ends. CDR1 and CDR2 (germline): MGHRA, YSYEKL. In nucleotides, the CDR3 is TGCGCCAGCAGCCAAGGGTCACAGGGCCTTTCACCCCTCCACTTT. Its translation: CASSQGSQGLSPLHF.

The chain combines TRBV2 with TRBJ2-5, with 11 bases fitting TRBD2. Per germline, CDR1 SNHLY and CDR2 FYNNEI. Losses at the gene ends were 3 bases for V and 2 bases for J; bases not matched to a gene: 8. CDR3 length: 17 residues. In DNA, the CDR3 is TGTGCCAGCAGTGACCCGACTAGCGGGGCGCAACAAGAGACCCAGTACTTC. This codes for CASSDPTSGAQQETQYF.

V and J are TRBV7-9 and TRBJ1-2; unclear D gene. Germline V CDR1 and CDR2: SEHNR, FQNEAQ (reference sequence). The CDR3 is 13 residues long. V was trimmed by 8 bases and J by 4 bases, leaving 14 bases between them. The CDR3 spells CASAQAFGYGYTF. The CDR3 coding sequence is TGTGCCAGCGCCCAGGCCTTCGGCTATGGCTACACCTTC. Full variable domain (outside the CDR3, taken from reference TRBV7-9 and TRBJ1-2): DTGVSQNPRHKITKRGQNVTFRCDPISEHNRLYWYRQTLGQGPEFLTYFQNEAQLEKSRLLSDRFSAERPKGSFSTLEIQRTEQGDSAMYLCASAQAFGYGYTFGSGTRLTVV.

The chain is built from TRBV13 and TRBJ2-1; a weak D match, TRBD2 (7 bases). The CDR3 runs 14 residues. Germline V CDR1 and CDR2: PRHDT, FYEKMQ (reference sequence). The V gene lost 5 bases and the J gene lost 4 bases, with 12 bases spanning the gap. Here the CDR3 DNA reads TGTGCCAGCAGCCCCGGGGGGCTTTACAATGAGCAGTTCTTC. Translation gives CASSPGGLYNEQFF.

The V and J genes are TRBV19 and TRBJ1-5; D might be TRBD1 (5 bases). This CDR3 has 16 amino acids. V lost 6 bases to trimming and J lost 3 bases, with 18 bases between them. Germline assignment: CDR1 LNHDA and CDR2 SQIVND (reference sequence). CDR3 sequence reads: CASSPGGGYPNQPQHF. The CDR3 DNA reads TGTGCCAGTAGCCCCGGGGGAGGCTACCCCAATCAGCCCCAGCATTTT.

The V and J genes are TRBV11-2 and TRBJ2-2; TRBD1 agrees at 10 bases. This CDR3 spans 18 amino acids. J lost 5 bases, V lost 0 bases, and 9 bases had no gene match. Germline V gene lookup returns CDR1 SGHAT and CDR2 FQNNGV. DNA of the CDR3: TGTGCCAGCAGCTTAGAAGCAGCCGGGACAGGGGAAACCGGGGAGCTGTTTTTT. Encoded protein: CASSLEAAGTGETGELFF.

J is TRBJ2-3 and V is TRBV5-1; 11 nucleotides agree with TRBD1. Germline V gene data show CDR1 as SGHRS and CDR2 as YFSETQ. The CDR3 length is 15 residues. V shed 3 bases and J 5 bases; nucleotides not matched to a gene: 5. This chain's CDR3 is CASSWGQGDVDTQYF. The CDR3 coding sequence is TGCGCCAGCAGCTGGGGACAGGGGGATGTAGATACGCAGTATTTT.

V is TRBV19 and J is TRBJ2-5, with a weak D call TRBD1 (6 bases). V was cut by 6 bases and J by 4 bases, with 12 bases left in between. The CDR3 totals 13 residues. Germline values: CDR1 LNHDA, CDR2 SQIVND (reference sequence). The CDR3 region has the DNA TGTGCCAGTAGGGACAGTAGGAGAGAGACCCAGTACTTC. Translating it yields CASRDSRRETQYF.

The V and J genes are TRBV30 and TRBJ1-3, with D tentatively TRBD1 (6 bases). The V end lost 5 bases, the J end lost 0 bases, and 11 bases lay between the germline ends. Germline CDR1 reads GTSNPN; CDR2 reads SVGIG (reference sequence). CDR3 length: 14 amino acids. The CDR3 DNA follows: TGTGCCTGGCAGGGGAAATCCTCTGGAAACACCATATATTTT. Protein product: CAWQGKSSGNTIYF.

This clone was detected once. The J gene is TRBJ1-1, the V gene TRBV7-9; 7 bases fit TRBD1. Per germline, CDR1 SEHNR and CDR2 FQNEAQ (reference sequence). This CDR3 comprises 16 residues. V shed 1 base, J shed 6 bases, and the junction held 11 bases outside the gene matches. This CDR3 reads CASSLVYRGRGPEAFF. CDR3 coding DNA: TGTGCCAGCAGCTTAGTTTACAGGGGTAGGGGACCTGAAGCTTTCTTT.

This chain connects TRBV15 to TRBJ2-7; 8 nucleotides agree with TRBD1. The CDR3 totals 15 residues. The germline V gene has CDR1 LNHNV and CDR2 YYDKDF (reference sequence). With V trimmed by 1 base and J by 3 bases, 5 bases remained unmatched. The CDR3 loop reads CATSRVRTGHYEQYF. The CDR3 coding sequence is TGTGCCACCAGCAGAGTGAGGACAGGGCACTACGAGCAGTACTTC.

This clone was found once. The chain carries TRBV18 and TRBJ1-6; 8 nucleotides line up with TRBD1. The V gene's germline CDR1 is KGHSH and CDR2 LQKENI. Trimming removed 3 bases from V and 10 bases from J; junction bases left unmatched: 8. The CDR3 is 15 residues long. The CDR3 is CASSPRQGSFSPLHF. The CDR3 DNA reads TGTGCCAGCTCACCCCGACAGGGGTCCTTCTCACCCCTCCACTTT.

The V and J genes are TRBV19 and TRBJ1-1, with D unresolved. The germline V gene has CDR1 LNHDA and CDR2 SQIVND (reference sequence). Trimming stripped 1 base from V and 1 base from J, with 10 bases between. This CDR3 comprises 15 residues. The CDR3 coding sequence is TGTGCCAGTAGTATAGCAACACCATCGAACACTGAAGCTTTCTTT. Residues: CASSIATPSNTEAFF.

This clone was seen once. The rearrangement joins TRBV5-1 to TRBJ2-2; 7 bases map to TRBD1. CDR3 size: 16 residues. CDR1 is SGHRS, CDR2 YFSETQ, per germline. V shed 4 bases, J shed 6 bases, and the junction held 12 bases outside the gene matches. The CDR3 reads CASSRGDSLYPGELFF. In nucleotides, the CDR3 is TGCGCCAGCAGCCGAGGGGACAGCCTCTACCCCGGGGAGCTGTTTTTT.

This clone was recorded only once. The genes are TRBV7-3 and TRBJ2-5, with TRBD1 identical over 9 bases. V gave up 2 bases and J gave up 3 bases; unmatched junction bases: 7. This CDR3 is built from 16 residues. Germline CDR1 and CDR2: SGHTA and FQGTGA. This CDR3 reads CASSLRTGAKEETQYF. The CDR3 nucleotides are TGTGCCAGCAGCTTACGGACAGGGGCTAAAGAAGAGACCCAGTACTTC.

The gene calls are TRBV2 and TRBJ1-3, with D uncertain. Deletions cut 4 bases from V and 0 bases from J, with 13 bases between. Germline V CDR1 and CDR2: SNHLY, FYNNEI. CDR3 length: 16 amino acids. CDR3 amino acids: CASSVLQRVSGNTIYF. The CDR3 DNA follows: TGTGCCAGCAGTGTCCTCCAGCGAGTCTCTGGAAACACCATATATTTT.

V gene TRBV7-9 combines with J gene TRBJ1-2, with 8 positions matching TRBD1. CDR1 and CDR2 from the germline V gene are SEHNR and FQNEAQ (reference sequence). The CDR3 is made up of 14 amino acids. The V and J ends lost 2 bases and 4 bases, in that order; junction bases with no gene match: 3. CDR3 protein: CASSLSTGGYGYTF. CDR3 nucleotides: TGTGCCAGCAGCTTAAGTACAGGGGGCTATGGCTACACCTTC.

The chain couples TRBV18 to TRBJ1-1; D is possibly TRBD1 (5 bases). CDR3 length equals 15 residues. V lost 2 bases, J lost 0 bases, and 10 bases lay in between. Germline loops: CDR1 KGHSH, CDR2 LQKENI. CDR3 sequence (DNA): TGTGCCAGCTCACCAAATCCAGGGATGAACACTGAAGCTTTCTTT. It translates to CASSPNPGMNTEAFF.

The chain has TRBV19 and TRBJ1-1; 11 bases fit TRBD1. This CDR3 comprises 16 residues. The V segment lost 7 bases and the J segment 1 base; nucleotides outside the gene matches: 8. In germline, CDR1 is LNHDA, CDR2 SQIVND (reference sequence). DNA of the CDR3: TGTGCCAGTACTCGGAGGGGACAGGGGGAGAACACTGAAGCTTTCTTT. This translates into CASTRRGQGENTEAFF.

The chain couples TRBV19 to TRBJ2-7, with 10 bases identical to TRBD1. V lost 6 bases and J lost 3; bases outside the gene matches: 2. The CDR3 consists of 13 residues. Germline V gives CDR1 LNHDA, CDR2 SQIVND (reference sequence). The CDR3 DNA reads TGTGCCAGTAGCCGGGACAGGGGCTACGAGCAGTACTTC. Residues: CASSRDRGYEQYF.

This chain connects TRBV23-1 to TRBJ1-4, with 9 positions matching TRBD1. TRBV23-1 is identified as an open reading frame with a role that is uncertain. V lost 9 bases, J lost 7 bases, and 15 bases stayed unmatched. CDR3 length: 16 residues. This CDR3 is CARKPDRGLEVEKLFF. The DNA of the CDR3 is TGCGCCAGAAAACCGGACAGGGGATTGGAAGTTGAAAAACTGTTTTTT.

This sequence joins TRBV29-1 and TRBJ2-7, with a possible D match to TRBD2 (5 bases). Germline values: CDR1 SQVTM, CDR2 ANQGSEA. The CDR3 is 11 residues long. Between the trimmed V and J ends, which lost 5 bases and 6 bases, there was a span of 11 bases. CDR3 nucleotides: TGCAGCGTTTTCGAGGGTGGCGAGCAGTACGTC. Protein sequence: CSVFEGGEQYV.